These T cell receptor beta chains were read from a single sample in a study of T cell responses to AZD1222 COVID-19 vaccine. Data came from immunoSEQ multiplex PCR; TCRdb stores just in-frame clones and leaves some out. The sample holds about 130,000 clones, roughly 84% seen once. The starting material was peripheral blood, obtained on day 0 of AZD1222 vaccination. The receptors come from an adult in good health. The CDR3 runs from the conserved cysteine through the conserved F or W. D genes are given only for firm matches. Where a row states a size, it is once, few, many or the class of an expanded clone; other rows omit it.

j_call v_call d_call clone_size cdr3_aa cdr3_nt
TRBJ1-6 TRBV9 NA NA CASSVGADHSPLHF TGTGCCAGCAGCGTGGGCGCTGACCATTCACCCCTCCACTTT
TRBJ1-1 TRBV9 TRBD1 NA CASSELGQGHTEAFF TGTGCCAGCAGCGAACTCGGACAGGGGCACACTGAAGCTTTCTTT
TRBJ1-6 TRBV30 TRBD1 once CAWARDRVSPLHF TGTGCCTGGGCCCGGGACAGGGTTTCACCCCTCCACTTT
TRBJ2-3 TRBV7-7 NA NA CASSLVPADTQYF TGTGCTAGCAGCTTAGTCCCGGCGGATACGCAGTATTTT
TRBJ1-2 TRBV12-3/TRBV12-4 TRBD1 NA CASKWTGNYGYTF TGTGCCAGCAAATGGACAGGGAACTATGGCTACACCTTC
TRBJ1-3 TRBV12-3/TRBV12-4 TRBD1 NA CASSNSQGNTIYF TGTGCCAGCAGCAATTCACAGGGGAACACCATATATTTT
TRBJ2-7 TRBV2 NA NA CASTGPRTGEQYF TGTGCCAGCACAGGACCACGGACTGGCGAGCAGTACTTC
TRBJ2-2 TRBV6-1 TRBD1 NA CASSEIGTGRTGELFF TGTGCCAGCAGTGAAATCGGGACAGGAAGAACCGGGGAGCTGTTTTTT
TRBJ2-7 TRBV19 NA NA CASSLLGPHSGHEQYF TGTGCCAGTAGTCTCTTGGGGCCGCACTCGGGGCACGAGCAGTACTTC
TRBJ1-1 TRBV6-5 TRBD1 once CASSFQQGERAEAFF TGTGCCAGCAGTTTCCAACAGGGGGAGAGAGCTGAAGCTTTCTTT
TRBJ2-2 TRBV28 NA NA CASSLTGRNTGELFF TGTGCCAGCAGCCTTACAGGGAGAAACACCGGGGAGCTGTTTTTT
TRBJ1-2 TRBV5-5 NA NA CASSLYLIGDGYTF TGTGCCAGCAGCTTGTATCTAATAGGGGATGGCTACACCTTC
TRBJ2-2 TRBV6-6 TRBD2 NA CASRPSGGAISGELFF TGTGCCAGCAGACCCAGCGGGGGGGCTATCTCCGGGGAGCTGTTTTTT
TRBJ1-6 TRBV20-1 NA NA CSASGKSPLHF TGCAGTGCTAGCGGGAAATCACCCCTCCACTTT
TRBJ2-4 TRBV18 TRBD1 NA CASSTQGAKNIQYF TGTGCCAGCTCAACACAGGGGGCCAAAAACATTCAGTACTTC
TRBJ1-6 TRBV5-4 NA once CASSLAGNGNSPLHF TGTGCCAGCAGCTTGGCCGGGAACGGGAATTCACCCCTCCACTTT
TRBJ1-1 TRBV18 NA NA CAGSLLGGDEAFF TGTGCCGGCTCACTTCTAGGGGGGGATGAAGCTTTCTTT
TRBJ1-2 TRBV5-1 NA NA CASTRGSLNYGYTF TGCGCCAGCACGCGGGGATCCCTCAATTATGGCTACACCTTC
TRBJ2-5 TRBV19 TRBD1 few CASSTPRQGGKTQYF TGTGCCAGTAGTACTCCCAGACAGGGGGGGAAGACCCAGTACTTC
TRBJ2-5 TRBV5-1 NA NA CASSSRGTSQETQYF TGCGCCAGCAGCTCCCGGGGGACATCACAAGAGACCCAGTACTTC
TRBJ2-1 TRBV9 NA NA CASSVAGMTEQFF TGTGCCAGCAGCGTAGCTGGAATGACTGAGCAGTTCTTC
TRBJ1-6 TRBV4-1 NA NA CASSPEIRNSPLHF TGCGCCAGCAGCCCCGAGATAAGGAATTCACCCCTCCACTTT
TRBJ2-1 TRBV7-3 NA NA CASSHTGLGNEQFF TGTGCCAGCAGCCATACCGGGTTAGGCAATGAGCAGTTCTTC
TRBJ2-7 TRBV11-2 TRBD2 NA CASSLGAGGQEQYF TGTGCCAGCAGCTTAGGAGCGGGGGGGCAGGAGCAGTACTTC
TRBJ1-2 TRBV7-8 NA NA CASSQQGLRGVYGYTF TGTGCCAGCAGCCAGCAGGGGCTCCGGGGTGTCTATGGCTACACCTTC
TRBJ1-2 TRBV5-1 NA NA CASSLEVGNGYTF TGCGCCAGCAGCTTGGAGGTAGGGAACGGCTACACCTTC
TRBJ2-2 TRBV5-1 TRBD1 NA CASTRDRGVTGELFF TGCGCCAGCACCCGGGACAGGGGCGTTACCGGGGAGCTGTTTTTT